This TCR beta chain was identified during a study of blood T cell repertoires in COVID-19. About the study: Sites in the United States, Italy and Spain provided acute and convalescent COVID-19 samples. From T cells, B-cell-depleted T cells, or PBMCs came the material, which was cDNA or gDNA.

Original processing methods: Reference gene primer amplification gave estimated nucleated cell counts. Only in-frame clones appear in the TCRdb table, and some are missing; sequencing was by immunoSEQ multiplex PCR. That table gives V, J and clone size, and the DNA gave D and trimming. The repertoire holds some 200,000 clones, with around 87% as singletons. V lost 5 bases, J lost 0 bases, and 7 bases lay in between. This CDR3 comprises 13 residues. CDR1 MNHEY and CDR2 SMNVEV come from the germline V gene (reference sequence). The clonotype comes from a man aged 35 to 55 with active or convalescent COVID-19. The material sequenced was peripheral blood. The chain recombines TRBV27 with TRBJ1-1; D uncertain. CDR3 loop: CASSTRMNTEAFF. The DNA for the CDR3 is TGTGCCAGCAGTACTCGCATGAACACTGAAGCTTTCTTT.